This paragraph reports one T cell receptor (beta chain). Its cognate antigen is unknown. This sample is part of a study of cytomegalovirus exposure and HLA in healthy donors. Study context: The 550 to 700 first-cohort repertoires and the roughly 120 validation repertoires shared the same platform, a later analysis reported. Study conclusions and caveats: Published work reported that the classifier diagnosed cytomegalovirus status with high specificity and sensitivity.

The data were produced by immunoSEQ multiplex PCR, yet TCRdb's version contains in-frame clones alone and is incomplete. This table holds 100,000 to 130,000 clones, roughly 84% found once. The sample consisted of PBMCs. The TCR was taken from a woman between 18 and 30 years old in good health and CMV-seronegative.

DNA of the CDR3: TGCAGCGCCCAAGACACGAGAAATCAGCCCCAGCATTTT. It is translated as CSAQDTRNQPQHF. This chain connects TRBV29-1 to TRBJ1-5; D remains unclear. The length of the CDR3 is 13 residues. Germline V gene lookup returns CDR1 SQVTM and CDR2 ANQGSEA. V dropped 7 bases and J dropped 4 bases, with 14 bases sitting between them.